The TCR beta chain under discussion was sequenced for a study of regulatory T cells in long-lasting Graves disease (dated by TCRdb to the early 2020s). In the study overall: Patients with newly diagnosed Graves' disease had been on antithyroid drugs for under 3 months. A total of about 35 samples underwent TCR sequencing, from about 13 patients with persistent Graves' disease and approximately 20 patients with newly diagnosed Graves' disease. This study used TCR sequencing and RNA sequencing of peripheral blood to compare persistent Graves' disease patients against newly diagnosed Graves' disease patients. The study was conducted in China and was registered as a clinical trial. Overall study results and their limits: Persistent disease showed preferential use of TRBV28, TRBJ1-2 and TRBJ2-5, whereas newly diagnosed disease favored TRBV20-1 and TRBJ2-1. Compared with newly diagnosed patients, persistent Graves' disease patients had lower TCR Shannon entropy and fewer highly expanded clones, which suggests clonal expansion. Peripheral blood alone was examined, since thyroid tissue, which constituted the primary lesion, could not be accessed. Persistent patients shared more public clonotypes among themselves (approximately 2,500) than newly diagnosed patients did (nearly 1,000). The authors acknowledged the small sample size as a limitation that may reduce accuracy. Sequencing and analysis were limited to the TCR beta chain.

Libraries were built with multiplex PCR. These reads were obtained on an Illumina HiSeq 4000. iRepertoire HTBI primers and Arm-PCR amplification of CDR3 regions were used to construct TCR beta libraries. Gel purification was performed on PCR products prior to sequencing. The paper's processing steps were these. Gene usage analysis of CDR3 amino acid clonotypes used the approximately 62 TRBV and 12 to 15 TRBJ segments found across samples. COPE and FqMerger were used to merge the filtered high-quality paired reads into contigs. BLAST was used to align contigs to the IMGT TRBV, TRBD and TRBJ reference genes, and CDR3 was defined following IMGT. Any clonotype with a frequency above 0.1% was classified as a highly expanded clone. Shannon entropy served as the measure of repertoire diversity, while the Gini coefficient captured V-J evenness. Clonotypes shared by more than one individual were considered public. The public reads were reanalyzed by TCRdb: fastp trimming at Q25, MiXCR alignment, in-frame beta chains only. CDR3 protein duplicates are merged, each entry listing the most common genes and DNA. None of the V and J calls come from the authors' own analysis; TCRdb made them. The table for this sample lists hundreds of thousands of distinct CDR3 sequences; 15% to 17% of them were counted only once. The ten most abundant clones make up about 20% of the sample.

This clonotype was seen ten or more times. It lacks a known antigen. No per-base quality is available; no much larger clone lies one base away. The time point label, as the study defines it: newly diagnosed GD, antithyroid drugs for less than 3 months. For both TCR sequencing and RNA sequencing, RNA was extracted from PBMCs in TRIzol. Graves' disease was diagnosed according to American Thyroid Association guidelines. Patients were recruited from an endocrinology department in Xi'an, China. Each patient gave approximately 8.8 milliliters of peripheral blood, collected in an EDTA anticoagulant tube. Ficoll Paque Plus density gradient separation was used to isolate PBMCs, and no additional T cell sorting was done. An Agilent 2100 Bioanalyzer and agarose gel were used to check RNA quality, and a NanoDrop 2000 was used to measure RNA concentration. From V the trimming removes 4 bases and from J it removes 7 bases, while the gene matches leave 6 bases of the junction unaccounted for. The CDR3 runs 14 amino acids, cysteine and phenylalanine included. Solely the CDR3 DNA is kept, with 42 bases framed from the first base. The germline V gene specifies SGHDT as CDR1 and YYEEEE as CDR2.

This receptor was identified in a female donor with Graves disease. The sequences come from peripheral blood mononuclear cells (PBMCs), collected at new diagnosis, from a patient treated with antithyroid drugs. The rearrangement joined TRBV5-6 to TRBJ1-2; TRBD1 lines up with 11 middle nucleotides. In nucleotide form, the sequence is TGTGCCAGCAGCCCAGCCGGGACAGGGGGTGGCTACACCTTC. This gives the protein CASSPAGTGGGYTF.